The 18 T cell receptor beta chains below come from one sample, sequenced in a study of blood T cell repertoires in COVID-19. Using immunoSEQ multiplex PCR, the repertoire was profiled, and TCRdb retains in-frame clones only, with some absent. The repertoire includes about 230,000 clones, roughly 84% of them detected once, and 2% to 2.5% sits in the top ten. The sequenced material came from peripheral blood. These receptors originate from a middle-aged man who had recovered from COVID-19.

This chain uses TRBV2 with TRBJ2-5, with TRBD1 as a possible D gene (6 bases). The length of the CDR3 is 13 residues. Between the trimmed V and J ends, which lost 11 bases and 5 bases, there was a span of 18 bases. Germline V gene lookup returns CDR1 SNHLY and CDR2 FYNNEI. The CDR3 region is CAGKQGYGETQYF. The CDR3 DNA is TGTGCCGGCAAACAGGGTTATGGGGAGACCCAGTACTTC.

This chain connects TRBV3-1 (or the pseudogene TRBV3-2) to TRBJ2-5, with D possibly TRBD1 on 6 matching bases. V shed 0 bases and J shed 5 bases, with 13 bases lying between them. Germline V lookup: CDR1 LGHDT, CDR2 YNNKEL (reference sequence). The CDR3 is 15 residues long. The CDR3 loop reads CASSQDLGARETQYF. CDR3 in DNA: TGTGCCAGCAGCCAAGATTTGGGGGCGCGGGAGACCCAGTACTTC.

The V gene is TRBV6-2 or TRBV6-3, the J gene TRBJ2-1; D gene ambiguous. Germline V gene data show CDR1 as MNHEY and CDR2 as SVGEGT. Deletions cut 6 bases from V and 9 bases from J, with 18 bases between. The CDR3 spans 14 residues. The CDR3 bases are TGTGCCAGCAGCTTGAGTGAAGCGTTGGGTGAGCAGTTCTTC. Its translation: CASSLSEALGEQFF.

J is TRBJ1-6 and V is TRBV9, with a possible D match to TRBD1 (5 bases). V was clipped by 6 bases and J by 10 bases, with 20 bases between them. The germline gives CDR1 SGDLS, CDR2 YYNGEE. The CDR3 is 15 amino acids. Here the CDR3 reads CASTRLAGGNSPLHF. In DNA form, the CDR3 reads TGTGCCAGCACCCGCCTTGCGGGGGGTAACTCACCCCTCCACTTT.

The V and J genes are TRBV20-1 and TRBJ2-3; the D gene is possibly TRBD1 (5 bases). The ends were cut back, 3 bases at V and 5 bases at J, with 18 bases in the middle. Germline CDR1 DFQATT, CDR2 SNEGSKA (reference sequence). The length of the CDR3 is 15 residues. The CDR3 spells CSASMGLVIGDTQYF. Written as DNA, the CDR3 is TGCAGTGCTAGTATGGGGCTAGTCATCGGAGATACGCAGTATTTT.

The chain recombines TRBV3-1 (or the pseudogene TRBV3-2) with TRBJ1-2, with TRBD1 identical over 10 bases. Trimming took 3 bases from V and 10 from J; bases not matched to a gene: 11. The CDR3 length is 15 residues. Germline CDR1 is LGHDT and CDR2 is YNNKEL (reference sequence). Here the CDR3 reads CASSQKPTGGNVYTF. For the CDR3, the DNA is TGTGCCAGCAGCCAGAAACCGACAGGGGGCAACGTCTACACCTTC.

This rearrangement joins TRBV6-5 to TRBJ1-1; D ambiguous. The germline V gene encodes CDR1 MNHEY and CDR2 SVGAGI. Trimming removed 5 bases at V and 1 base at J, with 8 bases between. The CDR3 length is 13 residues. The CDR3 nucleotides are TGTGCCAGCAGTATAACAAAGAACACTGAAGCTTTCTTT. This sequence encodes CASSITKNTEAFF.

Comments on this clone: Additional DNA sequences in this sample encode the identical CDR3. The chain is built from TRBV20-1 and TRBJ1-2; no reliable D call. Trimming cost V 6 bases and J 1 base, with 6 bases left between them. The CDR3 totals 11 residues. Germline loops: CDR1 DFQATT, CDR2 SNEGSKA (reference sequence). In DNA, the CDR3 is TGCAGTGCGGGGAGTAACTATGGCTACACCTTC. Its translation: CSAGSNYGYTF.

The chain couples TRBV2 to TRBJ2-7; weak D call: TRBD2 (6 bases). The length of the CDR3 is 12 residues. V was shortened by 1 base and J by 5 bases, with 6 bases between the two germline ends. Germline V gives CDR1 SNHLY, CDR2 FYNNEI. CDR3 DNA sequence: TGTGCCAGCAGTGAAGGGGGGGACGAGCAGTACTTC. Residues: CASSEGGDEQYF.

The CDR3 region has the DNA TGTGCCAGCAGTTTAGTGGGGGGACCATCGCCGGGCTACACCTTC. Its protein is CASSLVGGPSPGYTF. The rearrangement uses TRBV27 and TRBJ1-2; TRBD1 might be the D (5 bases). Germline-derived CDR1 and CDR2 are MNHEY and SMNVEV (reference sequence). The CDR3 extends over 15 amino acids. Trimming pared 2 bases from V and 8 bases from J, leaving 18 bases between.

The chain carries TRBV30 and TRBJ2-1; D might be TRBD1 (5 bases). The V end lost 3 bases, the J end lost 4 bases, and 10 bases lay between the germline ends. CDR1 GTSNPN and CDR2 SVGIG come from the germline V gene (reference sequence). This CDR3 spans 13 amino acids. CDR3 in DNA: TGTGCCTGGAGGGGCTCAGGGTACAATGAGCAGTTCTTC. As protein: CAWRGSGYNEQFF.

The gene calls are TRBV9 and TRBJ2-2; 7 nucleotides match TRBD2. Per the germline V gene, CDR1 is SGDLS and CDR2 is YYNGEE. V trimming: 3 bases; J trimming: 7 bases; junction bases outside the gene matches: 12. This CDR3 is built from 16 residues. The CDR3 DNA reads TGTGCCAGCAGCGGGGGACTAAATGAAAGGGTCGGGGAGCTGTTTTTT. The encoded protein is CASSGGLNERVGELFF.

This clone was recorded a few times. The chain is built from TRBV7-9 and TRBJ1-1, with D possibly TRBD1 on 6 matching bases. The CDR3 runs to 14 residues. Germline V CDR1 and CDR2: SEHNR, FQNEAQ (reference sequence). V shed 5 bases and J shed 6 bases, with 16 bases lying between them. The CDR3 sequence: CASSATQGGSEAFF. For the CDR3, the DNA is TGTGCCAGCAGCGCGACACAGGGAGGGTCTGAAGCTTTCTTT.

This rearrangement joins TRBV27 to TRBJ2-3; 8 bases map to TRBD2. The CDR3 is 13 residues long. Losses at the gene ends were 8 bases for V and 0 bases for J; bases not matched to a gene: 1. The germline V gene encodes CDR1 MNHEY and CDR2 SMNVEV (reference sequence). The CDR3 nucleotides read TGTGCCAGCCGACTAGCGAGCACAGATACGCAGTATTTT. Residues: CASRLASTDTQYF.

The chain joins TRBV18 to TRBJ2-3, with 10 nucleotides matching TRBD2. The CDR3 is 16 residues long. The V gene's germline CDR1 is KGHSH and CDR2 LQKENI. The ends lost 2 bases at V and 1 base at J; junction bases unmatched: 3. The CDR3 DNA sequence: TGTGCCAGCTCACCAAGGACTAGCGGTGGCACAGATACGCAGTATTTT. Protein product: CASSPRTSGGTDTQYF.

Only a few counts were recorded for this clone. J is TRBJ2-3 and V is TRBV19; 8 bases line up with TRBD2. With V trimmed by 5 bases and J by 3 bases, 7 bases remained unmatched. Germline V gene lookup returns CDR1 LNHDA and CDR2 SQIVND (reference sequence). The CDR3 is made up of 15 amino acids. CDR3 in amino acids: CASSQAGDRTDTQYF. The CDR3 DNA follows: TGTGCCAGTAGTCAAGCGGGAGATAGAACAGATACGCAGTATTTT.

This clone was detected only a few times. The V call is TRBV6-6, the J call TRBJ1-5, with unresolved D. The germline CDR1 and CDR2 sequences are MNHNY and SVGAGI (reference sequence). V was cut by 5 bases and J by 1 base, with 9 bases left in between. The CDR3 totals 14 residues. The CDR3 here is CASSQFGSNQPQHF. CDR3 DNA: TGTGCCAGCAGTCAATTCGGGAGCAATCAGCCCCAGCATTTT.

The rearrangement uses TRBV29-1 and TRBJ2-3; 7 bases are a match to TRBD2. The CDR3 has 13 amino acids. J was trimmed by 2 bases and V by 6 bases; bases with no gene match: 5. Per the germline V gene, CDR1 is SQVTM and CDR2 is ANQGSEA. This CDR3 reads CSVWGGPTDTQYF. The CDR3 coding sequence is TGCAGCGTCTGGGGGGGACCCACAGATACGCAGTATTTT.